A single sample is the source of the 29 T cell receptor beta chains below, sequenced in a study of monozygotic twins with inflammatory bowel disease. No DNA is given; TCRdb re-called the 5' RACE reads and lists each CDR3 protein once. The data show 300,000 to 450,000 distinct CDR3 sequences, and the top ten clones hold just over 2.5%. Source material: blood. These receptors were taken from a human donor with ulcerative colitis or Crohn's disease, or a healthy co-twin of an affected twin (not recorded which).

This rearrangement joins TRBV3-1 to TRBJ1-6; the TRBD1 assignment by TCRdb is unverifiable without DNA. Germline-derived CDR1 and CDR2 are LGHDT and YNNKEL (reference sequence). The CDR3 has 15 residues. The CDR3 is CASSQVSGGNSPLHF.

This sequence joins TRBV27 and TRBJ2-1; the TCRdb call, TRBD1, lacks DNA for checking. Germline lookup yields CDR1 MNHEY and CDR2 SMNVEV (reference sequence). The CDR3 is 12 amino acids. CDR3 region: CASSLDRGNLFF.

The V gene is TRBV24-1, the J gene TRBJ2-1; TCRdb lists TRBD1, though no DNA is available to test this call. Germline V CDR1 and CDR2: KGHDR, SFDVKD. The CDR3 is made up of 16 amino acids. The CDR3 loop reads CATSDPGGPNHNEQFF.

This chain joins TRBV23-1 and TRBJ2-5; TCRdb names TRBD1, which stays unverified in the absence of DNA. TRBV23-1 is labeled an ORF, and its function is uncertain. This CDR3 has 17 residues. The CDR3 region is CASRTQPTGWDQETQYF.

The rearrangement uses TRBV6-1 and TRBJ2-2; TCRdb designates TRBD1, a call that cannot be tested without DNA. Germline loops: CDR1 MNHNS, CDR2 SASEGT. CDR3 length equals 14 residues. The CDR3 sequence: CASRQGHDTGELFF.

The chain employs TRBV5-1 and TRBJ2-3. Germline values: CDR1 SGHRS, CDR2 YFSETQ. The length of the CDR3 is 14 residues. This CDR3 is CASRVHPGTDTQYF.

V gene TRBV29-1 combines with J gene TRBJ1-1; TCRdb outputs TRBD1, but without DNA this stays unchecked. This CDR3 region has 13 residues. CDR1 and CDR2 from the germline V gene are SQVTM and ANQGSEA. CDR3 region: CSVDGGDNTEAFF.

This chain uses TRBV4-1 with TRBJ2-3; lacking DNA, the TRBD1 call made by TCRdb goes unchecked. Per germline, CDR1 MGHRA and CDR2 YSYEKL. CDR3 size: 16 residues. The chain's CDR3 is CASTPEQGAFTDTQYF.

The rearrangement joins TRBV5-1 to TRBJ2-5; absent DNA, TCRdb's TRBD1 call cannot be checked. This CDR3 is built from 16 residues. CDR1 is SGHRS, CDR2 YFSETQ, per germline. The CDR3 region is CASSRLQGVEQETQYF.

The V gene is TRBV7-9, the J gene TRBJ1-2; the TCRdb call, TRBD1, lacks DNA for checking. The CDR3 length is 13 residues. CDR1 is SEHNR and CDR2 is FQNEAQ in the germline V gene (reference sequence). The CDR3 sequence: CASSYRVDRVYTF. Variable domain in full (rest from reference TRBV7-9 and TRBJ1-2): DTGVSQNPRHKITKRGQNVTFRCDPISEHNRLYWYRQTLGQGPEFLTYFQNEAQLEKSRLLSDRFSAERPKGSFSTLEIQRTEQGDSAMYLCASSYRVDRVYTFGSGTRLTVV.

The chain uses TRBV6-2 or TRBV6-3 and TRBJ2-5. The CDR3 contains 14 residues. From germline, CDR1 is MNHEY and CDR2 SVGEGT. CDR3: CASSYSGQKETQYF.

The chain combines TRBV2 with TRBJ2-3; TCRdb indicates TRBD1, and absent DNA this call remains unverified. This CDR3 comprises 15 residues. Looked up from germline, CDR1 is SNHLY and CDR2 is FYNNEI. The CDR3 spells CASKEDNGDTDTQYF.

V is TRBV28 and J is TRBJ1-5. CDR3 size: 13 residues. Germline values: CDR1 MDHEN, CDR2 SYDVKM. The chain's CDR3 is CASSLPRNQPQHF.

The chain is built from TRBV7-2 and TRBJ1-1; TCRdb reports TRBD1, a call that lacks DNA to check it against. Germline CDR1 SGHTA, CDR2 FQGNSA. This CDR3 contains 14 residues. The CDR3 region is CASSPLEWGTEAFF.

The rearrangement joins TRBV5-6 to TRBJ2-3. This CDR3 is built from 12 residues. Germline loops: CDR1 SGHDT, CDR2 YYEEEE. CDR3 region: CASSPRLDTQYF.

This rearrangement joins TRBV3-1 to TRBJ2-7; as DNA is missing, the TRBD1 call by TCRdb cannot be tested. This CDR3 contains 15 residues. Germline values: CDR1 LGHDT, CDR2 YNNKEL (reference sequence). The CDR3 loop reads CASKRSGQIADEQYF.

The V gene is TRBV10-3, the J gene TRBJ2-1; checking the TCRdb D call of TRBD2 is not possible without DNA. The germline V gene has CDR1 ENHRY and CDR2 SYGVKD. The CDR3 covers 12 residues. The CDR3 sequence: CAISSKGYEQFF.

This sequence joins TRBV5-1 and TRBJ1-1; TCRdb reports TRBD1, a call that lacks DNA to check it against. This CDR3 has 16 amino acids. The germline V gene encodes CDR1 SGHRS and CDR2 YFSETQ. The CDR3 reads CASTTDRGYLNTEAFF.

The rearrangement joins TRBV4-3 to TRBJ2-7. CDR3 length: 15 residues. Germline CDR1 and CDR2: LGHNA and YSLEER. The CDR3 region is CASSQRSDSSHEQYF.

The chain uses TRBV7-9 and TRBJ1-1; as DNA is missing, the TRBD1 call by TCRdb cannot be tested. CDR1 is SEHNR, CDR2 FQNEAQ, per germline (reference sequence). There are 14 residues in the CDR3. This CDR3 is CASSPGTGDIKAFF.

J is TRBJ2-7 and V is TRBV12-3 or TRBV12-4; TCRdb names TRBD1, which stays unverified in the absence of DNA. The CDR3 is made up of 16 amino acids. CDR3 region: CASTLGPGASSYEQYF.

The chain has TRBV20-1 and TRBJ1-5; there is no DNA to check the TCRdb D call of TRBD1. CDR1 is DFQATT, CDR2 SNEGSKA, per germline (reference sequence). The CDR3 is made up of 13 amino acids. CDR3 region: CSANTQGNQPQHF.

This chain uses TRBV25-1 with TRBJ1-6. The CDR3 runs to 14 residues. Germline V gene sequence: CDR1 MGHDK, CDR2 SYGVNS. The CDR3 is CASSVGSYNSPLHF.

V is TRBV6-1 and J is TRBJ1-6; TCRdb's assignment of TRBD1 cannot be checked, as there is no DNA. From germline, CDR1 is MNHNS and CDR2 SASEGT. The CDR3 is 15 amino acids. CDR3 region: CASRPGTGVDSPLHF.

The rearrangement joins TRBV24-1 to TRBJ1-1; TCRdb's D call of TRBD1 is untestable without DNA. This CDR3 has 13 amino acids. Germline V gene lookup returns CDR1 KGHDR and CDR2 SFDVKD. The CDR3 loop is CATRGQGFGEAFF.

The genes are TRBV2 and TRBJ2-7; the D call of TRBD2 rests on TCRdb alone, since no DNA is present to check it. Germline V CDR1 and CDR2: SNHLY, FYNNEI. The CDR3 is 17 residues long. CDR3 sequence reads: CASRVDSRTSGLYEQYF.

The chain has TRBV20-1 and TRBJ2-7; the TCRdb call, TRBD1, lacks DNA for checking. There are 13 residues in the CDR3. In germline, CDR1 is DFQATT, CDR2 SNEGSKA (reference sequence). CDR3 residues: CSAPGHTPREQYF.

CDR3 sequence reads: CASSFFVGDQETQYF. The chain combines TRBV5-6 with TRBJ2-5. This CDR3 contains 15 residues. In germline, CDR1 is SGHDT, CDR2 YYEEEE.

The chain's CDR3 is CASSDSYRSSGANVLTF. This chain uses TRBV12-3 or TRBV12-4 with TRBJ2-6; TCRdb indicates TRBD2, and absent DNA this call remains unverified. The CDR3 is 17 residues long.